A selection of T cell receptor beta chains follows, all from one sample in a study of identical twins. Using its own MiXCR run on the 5' RACE reads, TCRdb lists one record per CDR3 protein. The sample has 1.5 million to 2 million distinct CDR3 sequences, around a third seen once. The source material was cord blood. These receptors were taken from a newborn girl in good health. Each CDR3 is given with its conserved first and last residue. Fields, in order: D gene, V gene, J gene, clone size, CDR3 protein, CDR3 DNA. D genes are given only for firm matches. Clone size is not always given. Where it is, it says once, few, many or a class for expanded clones.

>TRBD2|TRBV19|TRBJ2-1|once
CASSSISFGTSINEQFF
TGTGCCAGTAGCTCCATCTCTTTCGGGACTAGCATTAATGAGCAGTTCTTC
>NA|TRBV20-1|TRBJ1-2|NA
CSARDPRDPNYGYTF
TGCAGTGCTAGAGACCCCCGGGACCCTAACTATGGCTACACCTTC
>NA|TRBV7-8|TRBJ1-5|NA
CASSLDGGYQPQHF
TGTGCCAGCAGCTTAGACGGGGGGTATCAGCCCCAGCATTTT
>TRBD2|TRBV12-3/TRBV12-4|TRBJ2-3|NA
CASSKREGADMQYF
TGTGCCAGCTCTAAGCGGGAAGGCGCAGATATGCAGTATTTT
>NA|TRBV12-3/TRBV12-4|TRBJ2-5|few
CASRPTETPYQETQYF
TGTGCCAGCAGACCCACCGAGACACCGTACCAAGAGACCCAGTACTTC
>NA|TRBV7-9|TRBJ1-5|few
CASSDRHPNQPQHF
TGTGCCAGCAGCGACCGACATCCTAATCAGCCCCAGCATTTT
>TRBD2|TRBV5-5|TRBJ2-3|NA
CASSLRTSVGDTQYF
TGTGCCAGCAGCTTGCGGACTAGCGTGGGAGATACGCAGTATTTT
>NA|TRBV7-9|TRBJ2-3|few
CASSTWTYTDTQYF
TGTGCCAGCAGCACATGGACCTACACAGATACGCAGTATTTT
>TRBD2|TRBV4-1|TRBJ2-3|many
CASSRLAGTDTQYF
TGTGCCAGCAGCCGACTAGCGGGCACAGATACGCAGTATTTT
>TRBD2|TRBV20-1|TRBJ2-3|NA
CSAEGLVPTDTQYF
TGCAGTGCCGAAGGACTAGTCCCCACAGATACGCAGTATTTT
>NA|TRBV5-1|TRBJ2-1|few
CASSLARDFPGVNEQFF
TGCGCCAGCAGCTTGGCTAGGGACTTTCCGGGAGTCAATGAGCAGTTCTTC
>TRBD1|TRBV9|TRBJ2-5|NA
CASSVGPDRDSRQQYF
TGTGCCAGCAGCGTAGGCCCGGACAGGGACTCACGACAGCAGTACTTC
>NA|TRBV5-8|TRBJ2-4|NA
CASSLGQLIAKNIQYF
TGTGCCAGCAGCTTGGGACAGCTAATAGCCAAAAACATTCAGTACTTC
>NA|TRBV12-3/TRBV12-4|TRBJ1-1|NA
CASSFARRELNTEAFF
TGTGCCAGCAGTTTCGCCCGACGGGAGCTGAACACTGAAGCTTTCTTT
>NA|TRBV6-1|TRBJ1-2|NA
CASEGRGEGYTF
TGTGCCAGCGAGGGCAGGGGTGAGGGCTACACCTTC
>NA|TRBV5-1|TRBJ2-1|NA
CASSPLAAQYNEQFF
TGCGCCAGCAGCCCTCTGGCGGCCCAATACAATGAGCAGTTCTTC
>NA|TRBV29-1|TRBJ2-7|NA
CSVGTDYEQYF
TGCAGCGTTGGTACAGACTACGAGCAGTACTTC
>NA|TRBV20-1|TRBJ2-2|few
CSARRTTPNGELFF
TGCAGTGCTCGGCGAACCACACCGAACGGGGAGCTGTTTTTT
>NA|TRBV2|TRBJ2-7|few
CASSDWQGAYEQYF
TGTGCCAGCAGTGATTGGCAGGGTGCCTACGAGCAGTACTTC
>NA|TRBV12-5|TRBJ2-1|few
CASGSWEVRNEQFF
TGTGCTAGTGGTTCTTGGGAAGTTCGGAATGAGCAGTTCTTC
>NA|TRBV9|TRBJ2-3|NA
CASSNSGADTQYF
TGTGCCAGCAGCAATTCGGGGGCAGATACGCAGTATTTT
>NA|TRBV3-1|TRBJ2-5|once
CASSRDSPEETQYF
TGTGCCAGCAGCCGAGATAGCCCCGAAGAGACCCAGTACTTC
>TRBD2|TRBV6-1|TRBJ2-1|few
CASSSGTLNEQFF
TGTGCCAGCTCTAGCGGGACTCTCAATGAGCAGTTCTTC
>NA|TRBV2|TRBJ2-7|few
CASGSTHYYEQYF
TGTGCCAGCGGGTCGACACACTACTACGAGCAGTACTTC
>NA|TRBV6-1|TRBJ2-3|once
CASSNLRDPSTDTQYF
TGTGCCAGCAGTAATCTCCGGGACCCCAGCACAGATACGCAGTATTTT
>NA|TRBV20-1|TRBJ1-2|few
CSAPDPTGAIYGYTF
TGCAGTGCGCCCGACCCGACAGGCGCTATCTATGGCTACACCTTC
>NA|TRBV2|TRBJ2-3|few
CASSRLGLDTDTQYF
TGTGCCAGCAGTAGACTAGGCTTAGACACAGATACGCAGTATTTT
>NA|TRBV5-4|TRBJ1-2|NA
CASSFAPDGSYGYTF
TGTGCCAGCAGCTTCGCCCCAGACGGATCCTATGGCTACACCTTC
>TRBD2|TRBV6-5|TRBJ2-3|few
CASSPPPTSAVDTQYF
TGTGCCAGCAGCCCCCCCCCGACTAGCGCGGTAGATACGCAGTATTTT
>TRBD1|TRBV5-1|TRBJ1-4|NA
CASSTRQGATNEKLFF
TGCGCCAGCAGCACCAGACAGGGAGCAACTAATGAAAAACTGTTTTTT
>NA|TRBV28|TRBJ2-7|NA
CASSGHSEQYF
TGTGCCAGCAGCGGCCACTCCGAGCAGTACTTC
>NA|TRBV19|TRBJ2-1|NA
CASSMGRGAGNEQFF
TGTGCCAGTAGTATGGGCCGGGGGGCTGGGAATGAGCAGTTCTTC
>NA|TRBV6-1|TRBJ1-1|NA
CASSFNWGEAFF
TGTGCCAGCAGTTTTAATTGGGGTGAAGCTTTCTTT
>NA|TRBV18|TRBJ2-3|NA
CASSSQGYTDTQYF
TGTGCCAGCTCATCTCAGGGTTACACAGATACGCAGTATTTT
>NA|TRBV20-1|TRBJ2-1|NA
CSVRGLGDSSYNEQFF
TGCAGTGTTAGAGGTTTGGGGGACTCTTCATACAATGAGCAGTTCTTC
>TRBD2|TRBV5-1|TRBJ2-7|NA
CASSSAPAGVPYNEQYF
TGCGCCAGCAGCTCGGCCCCGGCGGGAGTCCCCTACAATGAGCAGTACTTC
>TRBD2|TRBV12-5|TRBJ2-3|NA
CASAVAGADTQYF
TGTGCTAGTGCCGTAGCGGGGGCAGATACGCAGTATTTT
>NA|TRBV6-2/TRBV6-3|TRBJ1-2|NA
CASRGYDAYGYTF
TGTGCCAGCAGGGGGTACGATGCCTATGGCTACACCTTC
>NA|TRBV12-5|TRBJ1-2|few
CASGIPGYGYTF
TGTGCTAGTGGGATCCCGGGGTATGGCTACACCTTC
>NA|TRBV6-5|TRBJ2-3|few
CASSYSTRTDTQYF
TGTGCCAGCAGTTACTCGACCCGCACAGATACGCAGTATTTT
>TRBD1|TRBV12-3/TRBV12-4|TRBJ1-2|many
CASSAGTGGYGYTF
TGTGCCAGCAGTGCCGGGACAGGGGGCTATGGCTACACCTTC
>TRBD1|TRBV2|TRBJ1-2|few
CASSEKSAGGQYGYTF
TGTGCCAGCAGTGAAAAGTCGGCAGGGGGCCAGTATGGCTACACCTTC
>NA|TRBV27|TRBJ2-7|NA
CASSLSGADEQYF
TGTGCCAGCAGTTTATCGGGGGCAGACGAGCAGTACTTC